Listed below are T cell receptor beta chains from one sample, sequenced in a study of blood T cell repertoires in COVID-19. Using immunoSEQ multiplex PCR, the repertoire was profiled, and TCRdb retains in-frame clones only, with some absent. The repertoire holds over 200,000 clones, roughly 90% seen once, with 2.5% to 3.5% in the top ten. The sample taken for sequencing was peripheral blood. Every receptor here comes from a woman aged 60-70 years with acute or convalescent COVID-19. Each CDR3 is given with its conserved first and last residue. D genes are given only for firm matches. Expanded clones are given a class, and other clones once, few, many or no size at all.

CDR3 DNA: TGTGCCAGCTCCCCCGGGACTCTCAGCACAGATACGCAGTATTTT
CDR3 protein: CASSPGTLSTDTQYF
CDR3 length: 15
V gene: TRBV18
D gene: NA
J gene: TRBJ2-3
clone size: NA

CDR3 DNA: TGTGCCTGGAGTAAACGCGATGAGCAGTTCTTC
CDR3 protein: CAWSKRDEQFF
CDR3 length: 11
V gene: TRBV30
D gene: NA
J gene: TRBJ2-1
clone size: NA

CDR3 DNA: TGTGCCAGCAGTTGGGACAGGGGGATCACTGAAGCTTTCTTT
CDR3 protein: CASSWDRGITEAFF
CDR3 length: 14
V gene: TRBV6-2/TRBV6-3
D gene: TRBD1
J gene: TRBJ1-1
clone size: once

CDR3 DNA: TGCGCCAGCAGCTTAAGGGGCGGCACTGAAGCTTTCTTT
CDR3 protein: CASSLRGGTEAFF
CDR3 length: 13
V gene: TRBV5-1
D gene: NA
J gene: TRBJ1-1
clone size: NA

CDR3 DNA: TGTGCCAGCAGCTTACGCCCGGGTGGGGAGACCCAGTACTTC
CDR3 protein: CASSLRPGGETQYF
CDR3 length: 14
V gene: TRBV5-5
D gene: NA
J gene: TRBJ2-5
clone size: once

CDR3 DNA: TGTGCCAGCCGGGTTGGTGCTGAAGCTTTCTTT
CDR3 protein: CASRVGAEAFF
CDR3 length: 11
V gene: TRBV6-5
D gene: NA
J gene: TRBJ1-1
clone size: once

CDR3 DNA: TGTGCCAGCAGCCCTAGACTAGCGGGAACCGAGCAGTACTTC
CDR3 protein: CASSPRLAGTEQYF
CDR3 length: 14
V gene: TRBV14
D gene: TRBD2
J gene: TRBJ2-7
clone size: NA

CDR3 DNA: TGTGCCAGCAGCTTGGACAGGAGCTCCTACAATGAGCAGTTCTTC
CDR3 protein: CASSLDRSSYNEQFF
CDR3 length: 15
V gene: TRBV5-6
D gene: NA
J gene: TRBJ2-1
clone size: NA

CDR3 DNA: TGTGCCAGTACTCGGGGAGGGATGATCGATGAGCAGTTCTTC
CDR3 protein: CASTRGGMIDEQFF
CDR3 length: 14
V gene: TRBV7-2
D gene: TRBD2
J gene: TRBJ2-1
clone size: once

CDR3 DNA: TGTGCCAGCAGCGGACAGAGTGAATCCTACGAGCAGTACTTC
CDR3 protein: CASSGQSESYEQYF
CDR3 length: 14
V gene: TRBV6-5
D gene: NA
J gene: TRBJ2-7
clone size: NA

CDR3 DNA: TGTGCCAGCAGCTTGGGACAGGGGTGGATTTCTGGAAACACCATATATTTT
CDR3 protein: CASSLGQGWISGNTIYF
CDR3 length: 17
V gene: TRBV7-9
D gene: TRBD1
J gene: TRBJ1-3
clone size: NA

CDR3 DNA: TGTGCCAGCAGCCAGGACTCAGGTTATGGTAGCTATGAGCAGTTCTTC
CDR3 protein: CASSQDSGYGSYEQFF
CDR3 length: 16
V gene: TRBV4-2
D gene: NA
J gene: TRBJ2-1
clone size: once

CDR3 DNA: TGTGCCAGCAGCCAAGATGCCGGCTCGGGTTACGCGCAGTATTTT
CDR3 protein: CASSQDAGSGYAQYF
CDR3 length: 15
V gene: TRBV3-1/TRBV3-2
D gene: NA
J gene: TRBJ2-3
clone size: NA

CDR3 DNA: TGCGCCAGCAGCCTGACTAGCGGGGGGGCCGCAGATACGCAGTATTTT
CDR3 protein: CASSLTSGGAADTQYF
CDR3 length: 16
V gene: TRBV5-1
D gene: TRBD2
J gene: TRBJ2-3
clone size: NA

CDR3 DNA: TGTGCCAGCTCCCGAGATAACTATGGCTACACCTTC
CDR3 protein: CASSRDNYGYTF
CDR3 length: 12
V gene: TRBV18
D gene: NA
J gene: TRBJ1-2
clone size: NA

CDR3 DNA: TGTGCCAGCAGTTACAAGGGGGCGCCTGGAAACACCATATATTTT
CDR3 protein: CASSYKGAPGNTIYF
CDR3 length: 15
V gene: TRBV6-5
D gene: TRBD1
J gene: TRBJ1-3
clone size: NA

CDR3 DNA: TGTGCCATCTGGAGGGGCTATGGCTACACCTTC
CDR3 protein: CAIWRGYGYTF
CDR3 length: 11
V gene: TRBV10-3
D gene: NA
J gene: TRBJ1-2
clone size: few

CDR3 DNA: TGTGCCAGCAGTTACGATGGGGGGAGGGGCTATGGCTACACCTTC
CDR3 protein: CASSYDGGRGYGYTF
CDR3 length: 15
V gene: TRBV6-5
D gene: NA
J gene: TRBJ1-2
clone size: NA

CDR3 DNA: TGTGCCAGCAGCTTTCGGGGAGTGGGTGAGCAGTTCTTC
CDR3 protein: CASSFRGVGEQFF
CDR3 length: 13
V gene: TRBV13
D gene: NA
J gene: TRBJ2-1
clone size: NA

CDR3 DNA: TGTGCCTGGGTACAGGGGCGGGAGACCCAGTACTTC
CDR3 protein: CAWVQGRETQYF
CDR3 length: 12
V gene: TRBV30
D gene: TRBD1
J gene: TRBJ2-5
clone size: NA

CDR3 DNA: TGTGCCAGCAGCTTGGCAGGGACAGGGGTAGGTCAGCCCCAGCATTTT
CDR3 protein: CASSLAGTGVGQPQHF
CDR3 length: 16
V gene: TRBV5-5
D gene: TRBD1
J gene: TRBJ1-5
clone size: NA

CDR3 DNA: TGTGCCAGCAGCCCCGGGACTAGGCGCACAGATACGCAGTATTTT
CDR3 protein: CASSPGTRRTDTQYF
CDR3 length: 15
V gene: TRBV11-3
D gene: TRBD2
J gene: TRBJ2-3
clone size: NA

CDR3 DNA: TGTGCCAGCAGCTCCATTTGGACAGGGCCAACTTACTTC
CDR3 protein: CASSSIWTGPTYF
CDR3 length: 13
V gene: TRBV11-2
D gene: TRBD1
J gene: TRBJ2-7
clone size: NA

CDR3 DNA: TGTGCCAGTAGTACCCTCGGATCCGGGGATTCACCCCTCCACTTT
CDR3 protein: CASSTLGSGDSPLHF
CDR3 length: 15
V gene: TRBV19
D gene: NA
J gene: TRBJ1-6
clone size: NA

CDR3 DNA: TGCGCCAGCCGGTCAGCGGGAGGGATACACAATGAGCAGTTCTTC
CDR3 protein: CASRSAGGIHNEQFF
CDR3 length: 15
V gene: TRBV5-1
D gene: TRBD2
J gene: TRBJ2-1
clone size: NA

CDR3 DNA: TGTGCCAGTAGTACGGGGGGAGAAAAACTGTTTTTT
CDR3 protein: CASSTGGEKLFF
CDR3 length: 12
V gene: TRBV19
D gene: NA
J gene: TRBJ1-4
clone size: NA

CDR3 DNA: TGTGCCATCAGTCAGACTAGCGCAAGCACAGATACGCAGTATTTT
CDR3 protein: CAISQTSASTDTQYF
CDR3 length: 15
V gene: TRBV10-3
D gene: TRBD2
J gene: TRBJ2-3
clone size: NA

CDR3 DNA: TGTGCCAGCTCAAGACTAGCCCATGAGCAGTTCTTC
CDR3 protein: CASSRLAHEQFF
CDR3 length: 12
V gene: TRBV6-5
D gene: TRBD2
J gene: TRBJ2-1
clone size: NA

CDR3 DNA: TGTGCCAGCAGCCAAGAGCGGCAGTCTGGAAACACCATATATTTT
CDR3 protein: CASSQERQSGNTIYF
CDR3 length: 15
V gene: TRBV4-2
D gene: NA
J gene: TRBJ1-3
clone size: NA

CDR3 DNA: TGCGCCAGCAGCCAATCCAGGGGGCGCTTAGAGGATGGCTACACCTTC
CDR3 protein: CASSQSRGRLEDGYTF
CDR3 length: 16
V gene: TRBV4-3
D gene: TRBD1
J gene: TRBJ1-2
clone size: NA

CDR3 DNA: TGTGCCATCAGTGATGGGGGCAACACTGAAGCTTTCTTT
CDR3 protein: CAISDGGNTEAFF
CDR3 length: 13
V gene: TRBV10-3
D gene: NA
J gene: TRBJ1-1
clone size: once

CDR3 DNA: TGTGCTAGCAGCCTTACTAGCGGGGTAGAGACCCAGTACTTC
CDR3 protein: CASSLTSGVETQYF
CDR3 length: 14
V gene: TRBV7-7
D gene: TRBD2
J gene: TRBJ2-5
clone size: NA

CDR3 DNA: TGTGCCAGCCTAAAGCGACAGGGAGGCGAAAAACTGTTTTTT
CDR3 protein: CASLKRQGGEKLFF
CDR3 length: 14
V gene: TRBV6-6
D gene: TRBD1
J gene: TRBJ1-4
clone size: NA

CDR3 DNA: TGTGCCAGCAGCCCAAGCCCGAGGGGGACTAATGAAAAACTGTTTTTT
CDR3 protein: CASSPSPRGTNEKLFF
CDR3 length: 16
V gene: TRBV7-9
D gene: NA
J gene: TRBJ1-4
clone size: few

CDR3 DNA: TGTGCCAGCGGGAGGGGCTTACTCGAGCAGTACTTC
CDR3 protein: CASGRGLLEQYF
CDR3 length: 12
V gene: TRBV10-3
D gene: TRBD2
J gene: TRBJ2-7
clone size: NA

CDR3 DNA: TGTGCCAGCAGCAGGCGCCGAGGGGGCGCAAACGGAAACACCATATATTTT
CDR3 protein: CASSRRRGGANGNTIYF
CDR3 length: 17
V gene: TRBV21-1
D gene: NA
J gene: TRBJ1-3
clone size: NA

CDR3 DNA: TGCGCCAGCAGTGAGTCCGGGGGGCAAGGGACTGAAGCTTTCTTT
CDR3 protein: CASSESGGQGTEAFF
CDR3 length: 15
V gene: TRBV10-1
D gene: NA
J gene: TRBJ1-1
clone size: NA

CDR3 DNA: TGTGCCACCAGTGATGTTAGCGGGATCACAGATACGCAGTATTTT
CDR3 protein: CATSDVSGITDTQYF
CDR3 length: 15
V gene: TRBV24-1
D gene: TRBD2
J gene: TRBJ2-3
clone size: NA

CDR3 DNA: TGTGCCAGCAGCTTAGGGGTCTTAGCGGGAGGGATAGATACGCAGTATTTT
CDR3 protein: CASSLGVLAGGIDTQYF
CDR3 length: 17
V gene: TRBV11-2
D gene: TRBD2
J gene: TRBJ2-3
clone size: NA

CDR3 DNA: TGTGCCAGCAGCCTGCTGCGGGGATCTGGGGCCAACGTCCTGACTTTC
CDR3 protein: CASSLLRGSGANVLTF
CDR3 length: 16
V gene: TRBV3-1/TRBV3-2
D gene: NA
J gene: TRBJ2-6
clone size: NA

CDR3 DNA: TGTGCCAGCAGCCAAGGAGGCAGTTATAGCAATCAGCCCCAGCATTTT
CDR3 protein: CASSQGGSYSNQPQHF
CDR3 length: 16
V gene: TRBV3-1/TRBV3-2
D gene: NA
J gene: TRBJ1-5
clone size: NA

CDR3 DNA: TGTGCCTGGAGTGCACAGGGAAATCAGCCCCAGCATTTT
CDR3 protein: CAWSAQGNQPQHF
CDR3 length: 13
V gene: TRBV30
D gene: NA
J gene: TRBJ1-5
clone size: NA